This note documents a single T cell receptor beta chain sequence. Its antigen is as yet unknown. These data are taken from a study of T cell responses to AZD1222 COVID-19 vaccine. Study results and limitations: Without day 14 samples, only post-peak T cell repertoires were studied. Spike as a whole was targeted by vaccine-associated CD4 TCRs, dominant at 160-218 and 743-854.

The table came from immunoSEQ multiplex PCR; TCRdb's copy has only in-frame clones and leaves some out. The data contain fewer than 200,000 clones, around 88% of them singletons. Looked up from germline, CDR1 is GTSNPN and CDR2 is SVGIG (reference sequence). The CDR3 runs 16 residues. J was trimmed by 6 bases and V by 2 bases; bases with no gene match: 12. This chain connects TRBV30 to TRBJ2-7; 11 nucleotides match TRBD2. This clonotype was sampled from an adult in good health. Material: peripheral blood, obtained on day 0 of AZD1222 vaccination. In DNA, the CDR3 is TGTGCCTGGAGTCGCACCGACGGACTAGCGGGCACCGAGCAGTACTTC. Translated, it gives CAWSRTDGLAGTEQYF.